Each of the 26 T cell receptor beta chains below was sequenced from the same sample in a study of CD8 T cells in Susac syndrome. An amount of RNA that ranged from roughly 0.45 to 1 ug was reverse transcribed with random hexamers. TCRdb processed the immunoSEQ multiplex PCR reads anew with MiXCR; each CDR3 protein has one entry. The table shows some 300,000 distinct CDR3 sequences, with about 91% occurring only once. Material: CD8+ T cells from PBMCs. Receptors were obtained from a human donor with multiple sclerosis.

The rearrangement joins TRBV10-3 to TRBJ1-5; 7 bases agree with TRBD1. CDR1 ENHRY and CDR2 SYGVKD come from the germline V gene. The length of the CDR3 is 14 residues. V was clipped by 5 bases and J by 14 bases; unmatched bases: 15. The CDR3 nucleotides read TGTGCCATCAGTCAAAGACAGGGTTCCGGCGGTGAGCATTTT. This translates into CAISQRQGSGGEHF.

For the CDR3, the DNA is TGTGCCAGCAGCCTCATCCGAGAAACCAGGACAGATACGCAGTATTTT. This encodes CASSLIRETRTDTQYF. This chain connects TRBV7-2 to TRBJ2-3; D is undetermined. This CDR3 has 16 amino acids. Germline loops: CDR1 SGHTA, CDR2 FQGNSA. V lost 5 bases, J lost 3 bases, and 18 bases lay in between.

The chain recombines TRBV5-8 with TRBJ1-2; perhaps TRBD1 as D (5 bases). The V gene's germline CDR1 is SGHTS and CDR2 YDEGEE. V lost 4 bases and J lost 6, with 22 bases in between. This CDR3 spans 16 amino acids. The CDR3 spells CASSVTGTGIRNGYTF. DNA of the CDR3: TGTGCCAGCAGCGTGACCGGGACCGGGATTAGGAATGGCTACACCTTC.

This chain links TRBV4-3 with TRBJ2-3; TRBD1 aligns across 9 bases. J gave up 5 bases and V 2 bases, and 11 bases lay outside the gene matches. Germline V gene data show CDR1 as LGHNA and CDR2 as YSLEER. CDR3 length equals 17 residues. CDR3 bases: TGCGCCAGCAGCCAAACGCCTACAGGGGGCGAGGGAGATACGCAGTATTTT. Amino acids: CASSQTPTGGEGDTQYF.

The rearrangement joins TRBV15 to TRBJ2-6; the match to TRBD1 covers 8 bases. Germline CDR1 is LNHNV and CDR2 is YYDKDF (reference sequence). CDR3 length equals 18 residues. After removal of 5 bases from V and 0 bases from J, the junction contained 9 bases not matched to a gene. CDR3 in amino acids: CATSWGTGSLSGANVLTF. As DNA, the CDR3 is TGTGCCACCAGCTGGGGGACAGGAAGCCTCTCTGGGGCCAACGTCCTGACTTTC. Variable domain in full (rest from reference TRBV15 and TRBJ2-6): DAMVIQNPRYQVTQFGKPVTLSCSQTLNHNVMYWYQQKSSQAPKLLFHYYDKDFNNEADTPDNFQSRRPNTSFCFLDIRSPGLGDTAMYLCATSWGTGSLSGANVLTFGAGSRLTVL.

This rearrangement joins TRBV20-1 to TRBJ2-3; 9 bases line up with TRBD2. The CDR3 consists of 16 residues. CDR1 DFQATT and CDR2 SNEGSKA come from the germline V gene (reference sequence). Trimming took 0 bases from V and 2 from J; bases not matched to a gene: 6. The DNA of the CDR3 is TGCAGTGCTAGAGATTCCAGGACTAGCGTCACAGATACGCAGTATTTT. Protein product: CSARDSRTSVTDTQYF.

The chain combines TRBV4-3 with TRBJ2-5; TRBD2 aligns across 14 bases. CDR3 length equals 14 residues. V shed 4 bases, J shed 11 bases, and the junction held 6 bases outside the gene matches. CDR1 and CDR2 (germline): LGHNA, YSLEER. CDR3 sequence: CASSPGLAGGQQYF. For the CDR3, the DNA is TGCGCCAGCAGCCCCGGACTAGCGGGAGGCCAGCAGTACTTC.

The CDR3 DNA sequence: TGTGCCAGCAGCTTATATACTAGCGCCCACGAGCAGTACTTC. This encodes CASSLYTSAHEQYF. The chain joins TRBV13 to TRBJ2-7; TRBD2 aligns across 7 bases. Germline CDR1 reads PRHDT; CDR2 reads FYEKMQ (reference sequence). V dropped 2 bases and J dropped 5; count of bases not matched to a gene: 6. The CDR3 is 14 residues long.

This chain joins TRBV27 and TRBJ2-3; 11 positions match TRBD2. This CDR3 is 16 amino acids long. The junction had 10 bases not matched to a gene; V was cut back by 8 bases and J by 3 bases. Germline CDR1 is MNHEY and CDR2 is SMNVEV (reference sequence). CDR3 sequence: CASSGSGGAWTDTQYF. DNA of the CDR3: TGTGCCAGCTCTGGTAGCGGGGGGGCGTGGACAGATACGCAGTATTTT.

V and J are TRBV2 and TRBJ1-1; D is unclear. The V and J ends lost 6 bases and 5 bases respectively, with 16 bases between them. CDR1 and CDR2 (germline): SNHLY, FYNNEI. The CDR3 consists of 14 residues. CDR3 sequence reads: CASRSVEGPTEAFF. The CDR3 DNA sequence: TGTGCCAGCAGATCGGTCGAGGGCCCGACTGAAGCTTTCTTT.

The chain employs TRBV2 and TRBJ1-2, with D uncertain. The germline V gene encodes CDR1 SNHLY and CDR2 FYNNEI. The CDR3 extends over 12 amino acids. V was pared by 7 bases and J by 8 bases, with 14 bases between. The CDR3 here is CASKNREDGYTF. Here the CDR3 DNA reads TGTGCCAGCAAAAATAGGGAGGACGGCTACACCTTC. Variable domain in full (rest from reference TRBV2 and TRBJ1-2): EPEVTQTPSHQVTQMGQEVILRCVPISNHLYFYWYRQILGQKVEFLVSFYNNEISEKSEIFDDQFSVERPDGSNFTLKIRSTKLEDSAMYFCASKNREDGYTFGSGTRLTVV.

This clonotype appeared a single time. The chain employs TRBV3-1 and TRBJ2-7; 7 positions agree with TRBD2. The trim removed 1 base at V and 6 bases at J, leaving 6 bases unmatched. CDR1 is LGHDT, CDR2 YNNKEL, per germline (reference sequence). CDR3 size: 14 residues. The CDR3 region is CASSQGTRSSEQYF. CDR3 in DNA: TGTGCCAGCAGCCAAGGGACTAGATCGTCCGAGCAGTACTTC.

This rearrangement joins TRBV9 to TRBJ2-1; 7 bases agree with TRBD2. V lost 3 bases, J lost 2 bases, and 2 bases stayed unmatched. This CDR3 region has 14 residues. In germline, CDR1 is SGDLS, CDR2 YYNGEE. CDR3 bases: TGTGCCAGCAGCGCTAGCGGACCCTACAATGAGCAGTTCTTC. Its protein product is CASSASGPYNEQFF.

J is TRBJ2-1 and V is TRBV11-2; a weak D match, TRBD2 (6 bases). Germline V gene data show CDR1 as SGHAT and CDR2 as FQNNGV. With 3 bases removed from V and 4 bases from J, the gap between germline ends came to 16 bases. The CDR3 spans 16 residues. In nucleotides, the CDR3 is TGTGCCAGCAGCTTCTCAGCTAGCGCCCTATACAATGAGCAGTTCTTC. This sequence encodes CASSFSASALYNEQFF. Full variable domain (outside the CDR3, taken from reference TRBV11-2 and TRBJ2-1): EAGVAQSPRYKIIEKRQSVAFWCNPISGHATLYWYQQILGQGPKLLIQFQNNGVVDDSQLPKDRFSAERLKGVDSTLKIQPAKLEDSAVYLCASSFSASALYNEQFFGPGTRLTVL.

V gene TRBV7-9 combines with J gene TRBJ1-5, with a tentative D call TRBD1 (5 bases). Germline V gives CDR1 SEHNR, CDR2 FQNEAQ (reference sequence). Trimming shortened V by 6 bases and J by 0 bases, and 18 bases separated the two germline ends. The CDR3 runs to 17 residues. In DNA, the CDR3 is TGTGCCAGCAGATTAAGCCGTCGGGACGTTAGCAATCAGCCCCAGCATTTT. Translated, it gives CASRLSRRDVSNQPQHF. Complete variable domain (other parts from reference TRBV7-9 and TRBJ1-5): DTGVSQNPRHKITKRGQNVTFRCDPISEHNRLYWYRQTLGQGPEFLTYFQNEAQLEKSRLLSDRFSAERPKGSFSTLEIQRTEQGDSAMYLCASRLSRRDVSNQPQHFGDGTRLSIL.

The V gene is TRBV27, the J gene TRBJ1-2, with a tentative D call TRBD1 (6 bases). Trimming removed 8 bases at V and 6 bases at J, with 13 bases between. Looked up from germline, CDR1 is MNHEY and CDR2 is SMNVEV (reference sequence). The CDR3 runs to 12 residues. CDR3 in DNA: TGTGCCAGCGGGACCCAGGGGCATGGCTACACCTTC. Translating it yields CASGTQGHGYTF.

The chain has TRBV20-1 and TRBJ2-2, with D perhaps given as TRBD1 or TRBD2 (5 bases each). Trimming left V 2 bases short and J 3 bases short, with 7 bases between. Germline CDR1 is DFQATT and CDR2 is SNEGSKA (reference sequence). The CDR3 sequence is 13 residues long. CDR3 coding DNA: TGCAGTGCTAGACAGGGAGACACCGGGGAGCTGTTTTTT. Encoded protein: CSARQGDTGELFF.

This rearrangement joins TRBV6-5 to TRBJ2-3; the match to TRBD1 covers 8 bases. Unmatched junction bases numbered 4, after V lost 2 bases and J lost 3 bases. The CDR3 has 15 residues. CDR1 is MNHEY and CDR2 is SVGAGI in the germline V gene. In DNA, the CDR3 is TGTGCCAGCAGTTACGGGCAGGGGGCTACAGATACGCAGTATTTT. The encoded protein is CASSYGQGATDTQYF.

This chain joins TRBV4-3 and TRBJ2-3; 8 bases agree with TRBD2. Germline lookup yields CDR1 LGHNA and CDR2 YSLEER. Germline trimming cut 0 bases from V and 1 base from J; bases unmatched to any gene: 12. This CDR3 comprises 19 residues. CDR3 coding DNA: TGCGCCAGCAGCCAAGATTCGGTCTTAACGGGAGGGGGCACAGATACGCAGTATTTT. Protein product: CASSQDSVLTGGGTDTQYF.

The rearrangement links TRBV6-2 or TRBV6-3 to TRBJ1-5, with 7 bases that match TRBD1. CDR3 size: 14 residues. Germline CDR1 MNHEY, CDR2 SVGEGT. J gave up 3 bases and V 4 bases, and 3 bases lay outside the gene matches. For the CDR3, the DNA is TGTGCCAGCAGTTGGACAGGTTACAATCAGCCCCAGCATTTT. It is translated as CASSWTGYNQPQHF.

This chain connects TRBV5-1 to TRBJ1-2; weak D call: TRBD1 (5 bases). The CDR3 has 15 residues. Germline V CDR1 and CDR2: SGHRS, YFSETQ. Trimming took 2 bases from V and 6 from J, leaving 17 bases between them. CDR3 amino acids: CASSFRRGREDGYTF. In DNA, the CDR3 is TGCGCCAGCAGCTTTAGACGGGGCAGGGAAGATGGCTACACCTTC.

The rearrangement joins TRBV11-1 to TRBJ2-1; the match to TRBD1 covers 9 bases. The junction had 15 bases not matched to a gene; V was cut back by 3 bases and J by 0 bases. The CDR3 totals 20 residues. Germline values: CDR1 SGHAT, CDR2 FQDESV (reference sequence). The CDR3 is CASSLNPGQGFASSYNEQFF. The CDR3 coding sequence is TGTGCCAGCAGCTTGAACCCAGGACAGGGGTTTGCGAGCTCCTACAATGAGCAGTTCTTC.

V usage is TRBV9 and J usage is TRBJ1-1; D is uncertain. CDR3 size: 13 residues. V lost 4 bases and J lost 11, with 18 bases in between. Germline CDR1 reads SGDLS; CDR2 reads YYNGEE. The CDR3 loop is CASSPGSLERAFF. DNA of the CDR3: TGTGCCAGCAGCCCAGGAAGTTTGGAGCGCGCTTTCTTT.

This chain joins TRBV5-4 and TRBJ2-3; D not certain. The CDR3 contains 15 residues. CDR1 is SGHNT, CDR2 YYREEE, per germline (reference sequence). Trimming left V 6 bases short and J 1 base short, with 15 bases between. In DNA, the CDR3 is TGTGCCAGCACCGATTTGGCGATTGGCACAGATACGCAGTATTTT. It encodes CASTDLAIGTDTQYF.

This clonotype came up a few times. V is TRBV6-2 or TRBV6-3 and J is TRBJ2-2; a weak D match, TRBD2 (5 bases). The CDR3 loop spans 16 amino acids. V shed 7 bases and J shed 0 bases, with 15 bases lying between them. Per germline, CDR1 MNHEY and CDR2 SVGEGT. CDR3 in amino acids: CASTGRLLANTGELFF. CDR3 coding DNA: TGTGCCAGCACTGGGCGGTTACTAGCGAACACCGGGGAGCTGTTTTTT.

This chain joins TRBV28 and TRBJ1-2; D gene uncertain. Looked up from germline, CDR1 is MDHEN and CDR2 is SYDVKM. V was cut by 3 bases and J by 7 bases, with 6 bases left in between. This CDR3 comprises 11 residues. CDR3 DNA sequence: TGTGCCAGCAGTTTGGGTGTTGGCTACACCTTC. It encodes CASSLGVGYTF.